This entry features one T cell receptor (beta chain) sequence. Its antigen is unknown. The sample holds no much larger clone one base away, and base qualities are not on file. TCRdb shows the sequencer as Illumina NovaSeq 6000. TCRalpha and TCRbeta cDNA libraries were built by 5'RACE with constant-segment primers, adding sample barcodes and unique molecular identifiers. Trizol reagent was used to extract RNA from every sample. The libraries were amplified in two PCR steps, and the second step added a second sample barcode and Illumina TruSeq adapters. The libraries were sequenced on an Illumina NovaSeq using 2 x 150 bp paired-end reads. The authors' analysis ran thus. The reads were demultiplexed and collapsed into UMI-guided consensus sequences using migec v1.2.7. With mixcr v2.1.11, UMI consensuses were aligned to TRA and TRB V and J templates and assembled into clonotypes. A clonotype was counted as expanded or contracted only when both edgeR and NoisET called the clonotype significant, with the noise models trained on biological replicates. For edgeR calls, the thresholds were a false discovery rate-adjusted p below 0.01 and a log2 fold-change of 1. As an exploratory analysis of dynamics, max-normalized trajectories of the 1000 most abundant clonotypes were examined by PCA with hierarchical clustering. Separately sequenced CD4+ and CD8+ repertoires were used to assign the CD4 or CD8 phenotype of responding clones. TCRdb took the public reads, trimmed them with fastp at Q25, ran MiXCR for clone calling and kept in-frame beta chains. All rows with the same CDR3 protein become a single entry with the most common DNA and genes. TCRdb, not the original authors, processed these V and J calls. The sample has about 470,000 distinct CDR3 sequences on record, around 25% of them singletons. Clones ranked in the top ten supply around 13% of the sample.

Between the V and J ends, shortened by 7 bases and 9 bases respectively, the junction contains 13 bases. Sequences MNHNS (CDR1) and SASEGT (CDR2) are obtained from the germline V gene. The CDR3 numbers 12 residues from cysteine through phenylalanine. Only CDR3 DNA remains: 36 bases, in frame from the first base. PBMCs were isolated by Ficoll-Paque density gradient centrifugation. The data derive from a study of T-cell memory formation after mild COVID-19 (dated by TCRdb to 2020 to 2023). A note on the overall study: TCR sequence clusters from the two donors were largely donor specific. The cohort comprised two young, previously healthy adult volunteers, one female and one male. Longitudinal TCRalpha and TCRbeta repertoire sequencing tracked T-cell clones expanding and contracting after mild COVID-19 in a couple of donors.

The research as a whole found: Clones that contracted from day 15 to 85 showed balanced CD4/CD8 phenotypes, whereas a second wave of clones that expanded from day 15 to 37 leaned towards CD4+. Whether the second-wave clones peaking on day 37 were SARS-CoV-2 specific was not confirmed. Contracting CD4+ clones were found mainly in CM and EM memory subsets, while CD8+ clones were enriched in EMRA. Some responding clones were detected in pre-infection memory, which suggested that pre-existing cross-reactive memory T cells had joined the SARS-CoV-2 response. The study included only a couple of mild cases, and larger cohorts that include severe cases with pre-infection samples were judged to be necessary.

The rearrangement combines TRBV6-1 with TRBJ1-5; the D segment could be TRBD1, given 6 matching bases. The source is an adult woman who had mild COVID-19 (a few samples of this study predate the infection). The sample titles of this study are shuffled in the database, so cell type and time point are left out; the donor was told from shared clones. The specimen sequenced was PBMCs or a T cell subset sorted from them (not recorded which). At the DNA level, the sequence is TGTGCCAGCAAAGCAGGGGTAAGGCCCCAGCATTTT. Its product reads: CASKAGVRPQHF.